In this sample, the clone carrying this TCR beta chain turned up a few times. Its matching antigen is unknown. The data originate from a study of CD8 T cells in ankylosing spondylitis. Preparation of TCR beta libraries was done by quantitative 5'-RACE with molecular barcodes. TCRdb called the 5' RACE reads again in MiXCR, with one record for every CDR3 protein. The sample holds about 840,000 distinct CDR3 sequences, 12% seen once. Study-level results: Ankylosing spondylitis blood seemed to carry a telltale TCR beta motif made of several highly homologous variants. Disease-linked clones reportedly concentrated significantly in matched ankylosing spondylitis synovial fluid. Several of the motif variants were reported before in synovial fluid and blood from reactive arthritis.

After removal of 3 bases from V and 1 base from J, the junction contained 6 bases not matched to a gene. This CDR3 is built from 15 residues. This TCR was sampled from a male donor with ankylosing spondylitis. The rearrangement links TRBV12-3 or TRBV12-4 to TRBJ2-7, with 7 bases lining up with TRBD2. Sequencing was carried out using blood, either unsorted or a sorted T cell fraction (not recorded which). The CDR3 bases are TGTGCCAGCAGTTTGGGAGCGGGAAAATCCTACGAGCAGTACTTC. Translation: CASSLGAGKSYEQYF.